The text below deals with one T cell receptor beta chain. What it binds is unknown. From CD4+ cells came CD45RA+ naive and CD45RA-negative memory subsets. The data are from a study of shared clonotypes between healthy human individuals. The CDR3 spans 14 residues. V lost 5 bases and J 0 bases, leaving 8 bases between the germline ends. Germline V gene data show CDR1 as LNHNV and CDR2 as YYDKDF (reference sequence). For every subset, genomic DNA was evenly distributed across several immunoSEQ plates. This table comes from immunoSEQ multiplex PCR, and its TCRdb copy is limited to in-frame clones, with some not included. The sample yields 2,500,000 or so clones, roughly 92% seen once. Whole-study results and caveats: Donor scarcity curtailed the genetic and exposure-history diversity represented herein. Only blood was sampled; tissue repertoires likely differ.

The material sequenced was naive CD4+ T cells from PBMCs. Documented subset: CD45RA+ positively selected. The sequence came from a man younger than 35 in good health. Some clones in this sample may be carry-over from other donors' samples. The genes are TRBV15 and TRBJ2-1; no firm D call. The CDR3 DNA reads as TGTGCCACCAGCGGCAACCCCTCCTACAATGAGCAGTTCTTC. It yields the protein CATSGNPSYNEQFF.